This T cell receptor (beta chain) was sequenced for a study of OX40 agonist ivuxolimab in advanced cancers. At the level of the whole study: Ivuxolimab, which targeted the costimulatory receptor OX40 (CD134), was an agonistic, fully human IgG2 monoclonal antibody. Intravenous ivuxolimab was administered to patients every 2 weeks at six dose levels: 0.01, 0.1, 0.3, 1.5, 3 and 10 mg/kg. Among the approximately 50 dose-escalation patients, about 20 had hepatocellular carcinoma, 15 melanoma, 9 renal cell carcinoma and 9 head and neck cancer. The dose-escalation cohort was about 83% male with a mean age of roughly 62 years, ranging from about 23 to 85. Patients were allowed to have had prior anti-PD-1, anti-PD-L1 or anti-CTLA-4 therapy, and more than 30% of the dose-escalation patients had previously received checkpoint inhibitors. Partial responses were achieved by three dose-escalation patients, of whom one had hepatocellular carcinoma and two had cutaneous melanoma. Peripheral TCRbeta sequencing aimed to test whether ivuxolimab altered TCR sequence diversity and caused clonal T-cell expansion. The paper covers the monotherapy dose-escalation part of the phase I ivuxolimab trial, which included N of about 50 patients. General conclusions and limits of the study: The antigen specificity of the peripheral T cells that underwent clonal expansion was not determined. In the 0.1-3.0 mg/kg groups, partial responders were among the patients with the lowest normalized peripheral clonal expansion, particularly in CD8+ T cells. After ivuxolimab, more expanded clones were found on average in CD8+ T cells than in CD4+ T cells. At doses from 0.1 to 3.0 mg/kg, clonal expansion was seen in both CD4+ and CD8+ blood T cells between baseline and week 6. Low levels of normalized T-cell clonal expansion were also seen in some patients who did not respond.

Note on this clone: The specificity of this receptor is unknown. The record has no base qualities; no much larger clone is one base away.

In the germline V gene, CDR1 corresponds to LGHNA and CDR2 to YNFKEQ. V is trimmed back by 4 bases and J by 4 bases, and the junction contains 10 bases that no gene match accounts for. Including the terminal cysteine and phenylalanine, the CDR3 comprises 16 residues. Only the CDR3 region is kept as DNA, spanning 48 bases read in frame from base 1. To sequence the TCRbeta CDR3 region, genomic DNA was isolated from the sorted cells. The immunoSEQ Assay was used for sequencing of TCRbeta CDR3 regions. In its TCRdb copy, this immuneACCESS table keeps in-frame sequences only and misses some clones. Where compared with another copy, unresolved V genes explain less than half of these, and the others have no known cause. This sample comprises under 75,000 clones, roughly 86% of them detected only once. Over 2% of the sample belongs to the ten largest clones. The trial excluded patients who had a history of autoimmune disease or who were on systemic immunosuppression. In every dose cohort, peripheral blood was drawn for TCR sequencing at baseline, cycle 4 day 1, and cycle 7 day 1. The samples were drawn from a first-in-human, open-label, multicenter phase I dose-escalation trial of ivuxolimab. Adults with locally advanced or metastatic melanoma, renal cell carcinoma, hepatocellular carcinoma or head and neck squamous cell carcinoma were enrolled in the trial. Before TCR sequencing, CD4+ T cells and CD8+ T cells from peripheral blood were sorted into separate populations.

The clonotype comes from an adult with an advanced solid tumor such as melanoma, head and neck, liver or kidney cancer. The rearrangement combines TRBV4-2 with TRBJ2-1; 7 of the junction bases match TRBD2. This specimen was CD4+ or CD8+ T cells sorted from blood, taken in a trial of the OX40 agonist ivuxolimab. The CDR3 amino acid sequence is: CASSREVAGLYNEQFF. The nucleotide sequence is given as TGTGCCAGCAGCCGCGAGGTAGCGGGTTTATACAATGAGCAGTTCTTC.